This TCR beta chain is drawn from a study of T cells after yellow fever vaccination. As for the study in general: The SMART-Seq v4 Ultra Low Input method served to prepare the low-cell-number fractions. Broader study findings: The appearance of a small share of clonotypes in both CD4 and CD8 compartments was observed. Peaking on day 5 versus 15, the secondary response was faster but weaker.

The CDR3 has 18 residues. V was shortened by 0 bases and J by 2 bases, with 17 bases between the two germline ends. Germline V gene data show CDR1 as LGHNA and CDR2 as YSLEER. UMIs were added to TCR cDNA along with a universal primer site when it was made by 5'RACE template switching. TCRdb re-derived calls from the 5' RACE reads in MiXCR, one entry per CDR3 protein. The sample yields 250,000 to 400,000 distinct CDR3 sequences, approximately 4% seen once. This clonotype was seen many times. The antigen remains unidentified. This material consisted of PBMCs, taken 15 days after the yellow fever booster vaccination. The origin of this receptor is a man aged 18 to 29 who received the YFV17D yellow fever vaccine. The chain carries TRBV4-3 and TRBJ1-5, with a weak D call TRBD1 (6 bases). CDR3 loop: CASSQDSPGAGGNQPQHF. The CDR3 DNA follows: TGCGCCAGCAGCCAAGATTCTCCGGGGGCCGGAGGCAATCAGCCCCAGCATTTT.